This T cell receptor (beta chain) came from a study of OX40 agonist ivuxolimab in advanced cancers. The V gene lost 2 bases and the J gene lost 4 bases, with 11 bases spanning the gap. The CDR3 is made up of 15 amino acids. Germline-derived CDR1 and CDR2 are MNHNS and SASEGT. Only in-frame clones appear in the TCRdb table, and some are missing; sequencing was by immunoSEQ multiplex PCR. The repertoire consists of approximately 84,000 clones, with 94% occurring once and the leading ten covering roughly 2.6%. Source: CD4+ or CD8+ T cells sorted from blood, taken in a trial of the OX40 agonist ivuxolimab. The sequence was collected from an adult with an advanced solid tumor such as melanoma, head and neck, liver or kidney cancer. This chain joins TRBV6-1 and TRBJ2-2; maybe TRBD2 (5 bases). CDR3 region: CASSEFRGTTGELFF. The CDR3 nucleotides are TGTGCCAGCAGTGAATTCCGGGGTACCACCGGGGAGCTGTTTTTT.